This T cell receptor beta chain was obtained from a study of CD8+ T cells in alopecia areata. cDNA prepared by RNA extraction and subsequent reverse transcription served as the template for sequencing. Sequenced by immunoSEQ multiplex PCR; TCRdb stores in-frame clones only, minus some. The data show approximately 98,000 clones, around 59% seen once. Per germline, CDR1 SGHNT and CDR2 YYREEE (reference sequence). The J segment lost 6 bases and the V segment lost 1 base, leaving 9 bases of the junction unmatched. CDR3 size: 18 residues. The TCR sequence derives from a human donor in good health. V usage is TRBV5-4 and J usage is TRBJ2-2, with 13 bases aligning to TRBD2. The specimen was CD8+ T cells sorted from blood. Here the CDR3 DNA reads TGTGCCAGCAGCTTGCGCCAACTAGCGGGGGGGCCGGCCGGGGAGCTGTTTTTT. Translated: CASSLRQLAGGPAGELFF.